These 8 T cell receptor beta chains came from one sample sequenced in a study of vaccination effects on CD4 cells after COVID-19. Clones were read by immunoSEQ multiplex PCR, and TCRdb kept only the in-frame ones, dropping some. The table has some 31,000 clones, roughly four fifths seen once. It was after more than nine days of culture that CD4+ T cells were isolated. This individual tested PCR-positive for SARS-CoV-2 infection between March and December 2020. Participants each got two BNT162b2 or mRNA-1273 vaccine doses. Their antigens are not known. The source material was CD4+ T cells from PBMCs cultured without peptide, sampled after COVID-19 vaccination. The receptors here all came from a human donor who had a prior SARS-CoV-2 infection.

This chain uses TRBV7-9 with TRBJ1-5; D uncertain. Germline-derived CDR1 and CDR2 are SEHNR and FQNEAQ (reference sequence). This CDR3 comprises 13 residues. The V and J ends lost 6 bases and 6 bases respectively, with 12 bases between them. CDR3 DNA sequence: TGTGCCAGCAGTTCCGGGAACCTTCAGCCCCAGCATTTT. This codes for CASSSGNLQPQHF.

V and J are TRBV12-3 or TRBV12-4 and TRBJ1-1, with D unresolved. This CDR3 has 13 amino acids. Trimming removed 5 bases from V and 4 bases from J, with 11 bases in between. CDR3 sequence reads: CASSPQMGTEAFF. The CDR3 coding sequence is TGTGCCAGCAGTCCTCAAATGGGCACTGAAGCTTTCTTT.

To note about this clone: One end of the junction is discordant with germline, which a read error may explain. CDR3 sequence reads: CASSSMGGGRRISDEQYF. CDR3 sequence (DNA): TGTGCCAGCAGTTCTATGGGAGGGGGCAGAAGGATCTCCGACGAGCAGTACTTC. The chain recombines TRBV28 with TRBJ2-7; either TRBD1 or TRBD2 may supply D (7 bases each). The CDR3 is 18 residues long. CDR1 and CDR2 (germline): MDHEN, SYDVKM.

This clone has a handful of counts. This CDR3 reads CASPPGQGDNEQYF. The CDR3 nucleotides read TGTGCCAGCCCCCCGGGACAGGGAGACAACGAGCAGTACTTC. The rearrangement links TRBV27 to TRBJ2-7, with 9 bases lining up with TRBD1. The germline CDR1 and CDR2 sequences are MNHEY and SMNVEV (reference sequence). The CDR3 runs to 14 residues. V shed 8 bases, J shed 5 bases, and the junction held 10 bases outside the gene matches.

This clone occurred a few times. The V and J genes are TRBV14 and TRBJ2-2; perhaps TRBD1 as D (5 bases). Between the trimmed V and J ends, which lost 4 bases and 7 bases, there was a span of 10 bases. In germline, CDR1 is SGHDN, CDR2 FVKESK. The CDR3 length is 13 residues. In nucleotides, the CDR3 is TGTGCCAGCAGCCCATTTAGGGGCGGGGAGCTGTTTTTT. Translated: CASSPFRGGELFF. Supplemented by reference TRBV14 and TRBJ2-2, the full variable domain reads EAGVTQFPSHSVIEKGQTVTLRCDPISGHDNLYWYRRVMGKEIKFLLHFVKESKQDESGMPNNRFLAERTGGTYSTLKVQPAELEDSGVYFCASSPFRGGELFFGEGSRLTVL.

Regarding this clone: The same CDR3 arises from other DNA sequences in this sample as well. The CDR3 DNA is TGTGCCAGTAGTATACTAGCGGGAGGCCAAGAGACCCAGTACTTC. Protein sequence: CASSILAGGQETQYF. V and J are TRBV19 and TRBJ2-5, with 11 bases matching TRBD2. Per germline, CDR1 LNHDA and CDR2 SQIVND (reference sequence). CDR3 length: 15 residues. Unmatched junction bases numbered 0, after V lost 2 bases and J lost 1 base.

The gene calls are TRBV11-2 and TRBJ1-3; D is uncertain. Germline CDR1 reads SGHAT; CDR2 reads FQNNGV. This CDR3 region has 12 residues. V lost 3 bases, J lost 8 bases, and 8 bases lay in between. CDR3 DNA sequence: TGTGCCAGCAGCTTGACTTCGGACACCATATATTTT. Protein sequence: CASSLTSDTIYF.

This clone is deemed medium-sized. The gene calls are TRBV10-3 and TRBJ1-6; D might be TRBD1 (6 bases). V gave up 7 bases and J gave up 9 bases, with 10 bases separating them. The CDR3 spans 12 residues. From germline, CDR1 is ENHRY and CDR2 SYGVKD. CDR3: CAINRVGSPLHF. The CDR3 region has the DNA TGTGCCATCAACAGGGTGGGTTCACCCCTCCACTTT.